The present T cell receptor (beta chain) was sequenced within a study of blood T cell repertoires in COVID-19. Study overall: Sample material is recorded as cDNA or gDNA derived from T cells, B-cell-depleted T cells, or PBMCs.

This clone has only one observation. Some clones are missing from TCRdb's copy, which holds only in-frame ones; the method was immunoSEQ multiplex PCR. The sample carries approximately 290,000 clones, 65% to 85% recorded once. The CDR3 length is 14 residues. V shed 5 bases and J shed 1 base, with 9 bases lying between them. Germline V gene lookup returns CDR1 SGHAT and CDR2 FQDESV (reference sequence). This TCR was sampled from a person aged 65-85 years with COVID-19, enrolled during active disease. Sequenced material: peripheral blood. V and J are TRBV11-1 and TRBJ2-1; possibly TRBD2 for D (6 bases). The DNA of the CDR3 is TGTGCCAGCAGCGTGGGACTTTCCTACAATGAGCAGTTCTTC. It codes for CASSVGLSYNEQFF.